This TCR beta chain was documented in a study of shared clonotypes between healthy human individuals (dated by TCRdb to about 2020). Notes on the research overall: The cohort included three men and a couple of women between 18 and 49 years of age. For each donor, three plates each were used for CD4 naive and CD4 memory, two plates were used for CD8 naive, and one plate was used for CD8 memory. To estimate repertoire size and how much clonotypes are shared between individuals, the study performed deep sequencing of blood TCR repertoires from a handful of healthy adults. To increase sequencing depth and limit assay-specific biases, different laboratories used diverse techniques to prepare libraries and sequence TCR repertoires. Per donor, leukapheresis produced somewhere between about 0.9 and 10 billion PBMCs. On the study overall, not on this receptor specifically: Naive subsets generally had larger estimated clonotype richness than memory subsets. Sharing across a few donors was observed for about 4.8% of naive CD4, around 3.5% of naive CD8, 2.3% of memory CD4, and about 0.4% of memory CD8 clonotypes. Rarefaction of sorted-subset datasets indicated incomplete sequencing despite the large sequencing depth. The small number of donors limited the genetic and exposure-history diversity represented. Sampling was restricted to blood, and TCR repertoires in tissues likely differ from the TCR repertoires found in blood. Higher generation probabilities were observed for clonotypes shared by all four sorted-subset donors than for non-shared clonotypes. Pairwise subsampling led to the expectation that sequencing depth would affect the degree of clonotype sharing among donors.

The trim is 4 bases for V and 6 bases for J, with a gap of 13 bases between the germline ends. The CDR3 numbers 14 residues from cysteine through phenylalanine. Only the CDR3 DNA is retained, 42 bases long and in frame from the first base. The CDR1 and CDR2 encoded by the germline V gene are SGHTA and FQGNSA. Concerning this clone: Its antigen target is currently unknown. The record has no base qualities; no much larger clone is one base away.

The donors were healthy, HIV-negative adults who had no recently reported acute infections or vaccinations. All donors were Caucasian adults living in Nashville, Tennessee, USA. CD4+ T cells were enriched through magnetic negative selection, after which naive cells were positively selected on CD45RA and the remaining negative fraction served as the memory subset. After blood collection by leukapheresis, PBMCs were isolated using Ficoll-Histopaque density gradient centrifugation and then cryopreserved in the vapor phase of liquid nitrogen. Analytical flow cytometry was used to check the purity and quantity of every magnetically sorted T cell population. Genomic DNA was isolated from each sorted fraction and quantified by UV absorbance on a Nanodrop 2000c. Using the deep immunoSEQ assay, multiplex PCR amplified TCR CDR3 regions from genomic DNA. Extracted genomic DNA from each cell subset was distributed evenly across all wells of several immunoSEQ 96-well plates, and each plate was treated as a replicate. For sorted subsets, each replicate PCR was loaded with approximately 190 ng genomic DNA, equivalent to about 30,000 T cell genomes. Purified libraries were quantified with a Qubit 3.0 fluorometer, sized on a Bioanalyzer 2100, and re-quantified with the KAPA Library Quantification kit. Every immunoSEQ 96-well plate was sequenced on a separate single-read 150-cycle Illumina NextSeq 550 flow cell. Turning to the authors' computational methods: Because the immunoSEQ output held only junctional sequences and lacked quality scores, the filtering could not match the filtering applied to full-length reads. Sequences were annotated with PyIR, a Python wrapper for IgBLAST v1.9, using IMGT germline references to assign V/J genes and CDR3. Any read was removed if the V/J assignment was weak (E-value above 1e-6), the CDR3 was missing, or the read contained stop codons, out-of-frame junctions, or ambiguous translated residues. A V3J clonotype was defined by an identical inferred V gene, J gene, and CDR3 amino acid sequence. The percentage overlap between two repertoires was calculated by dividing the number of shared unique clonotypes by the size of the smaller repertoire. RTK rarefaction, the Chao1 estimator, and Recon v2.1 estimates of unobserved clonotypes were used to assess repertoire richness. OLGA was used to compute generation probabilities for all TCRbeta clonotypes that the gDNA method yielded from a handful of donors. Entries here come from immuneACCESS through TCRdb and include only in-frame sequences with V and J called. Some clones fail to appear in such tables; in the studies checked, an unresolved V gene covers under half of the shortfall, and the cause of the remainder is unknown. V, J and clone size reflect that table, while D and trimming were determined from the DNA. For this sample the table gives approximately 1.4 million clones, of which about 98% were detected only once. The ten largest clones take up about 0.4% of the sample.

In this chain, TRBV7-2 is recombined with TRBJ2-1, with the D gene not confidently named. Sequencing used naive CD4+ T cells sorted from blood. Sample cell subset or site, as interpreted from the label and publication: CD45RA+ positively selected. This clonotype was obtained from a man aged 25 to 40 in good health. CDR3 loop: CASSSPDWINEQFF. The nucleotide sequence is given as TGTGCCAGCAGCTCCCCAGACTGGATCAATGAGCAGTTCTTC.